This T cell receptor beta chain was observed in a study of early T cells in non-severe SARS-CoV-2 infection. Study background: Chains were not paired, and sequencing was done on bulk RNA from unsorted whole blood.

This clonotype was counted between two and nine times. What it recognizes is unknown. cDNA molecules, individually, were tagged with unique molecular identifiers. From the 5' RACE reads, TCRdb called clonotypes with MiXCR, one entry per CDR3 protein. Found here are about 80,000 distinct CDR3 sequences, about 10% of them singletons; the top ten hold approximately 4.5%. The trim removed 6 bases at V and 2 bases at J, leaving 9 bases unmatched. The germline gives CDR1 WNHNN, CDR2 SYGVQD (reference sequence). This CDR3 is 16 amino acids long. Study results and caveats: VDJdb matching, biased toward anti-spike CD8 responses, missed private and CD4 specificities.

This chain connects TRBV10-1 to TRBJ2-3; TRBD1 matches 9 bases. The receptor's source is an adult who was a healthcare worker with PCR-confirmed SARS-CoV-2 infection or an uninfected control (not recorded which). Source material: whole blood. CDR3 nucleotides: TGCGCCAGCAGCCTAACCGGGACAGGGCACACAGATACGCAGTATTTT. Translating it yields CASSLTGTGHTDTQYF.